This TCR beta chain is from a study of blood T cell repertoires in COVID-19. A note on this clone: Compared with germline, one end of the junction differs, possibly owing to a read error.

This CDR3 has 14 residues. Germline CDR1 and CDR2: SGHRS and YFSETQ. The data were produced by immunoSEQ multiplex PCR, yet TCRdb's version contains in-frame clones alone and is incomplete. The repertoire has roughly 400,000 clones, about 88% of them found once; the top ten carry 1.4%. The chain combines TRBV5-1 with TRBJ1-2; the D gene is possibly TRBD1 (5 bases). The specimen was PBMCs or T cells enriched from blood (not recorded which). This TCR was recovered from a woman younger than 35 who had been exposed to COVID-19. CDR3 sequence (DNA): TGCGCCAGCAGCTTGAGTATAGACAGTCTTTTTAAAGGCTTC. Amino acid sequence: CASSLSIDSLFKGF.